The present T cell receptor beta chain was sequenced within a study of cytomegalovirus exposure and HLA in healthy donors. The primer mix had 60 Vbeta and 13 Jbeta primers. TCRdb's copy holds only in-frame clones and misses some; the assay was immunoSEQ multiplex PCR. Among 100,000 or so clones listed, around 85% were seen once. Per germline, CDR1 GTSNPN and CDR2 SVGIG (reference sequence). The CDR3 spans 19 residues. V was pared by 3 bases and J by 0 bases, with 14 bases of the junction left unmatched. Each donor was healthy, and each was a bone marrow donor. Sequencing was performed on PBMCs. The sequence was obtained from a man between 18 and 29 years old in good health and CMV-seronegative. The rearrangement joins TRBV30 to TRBJ1-5; 10 bases align to TRBD1. CDR3: CAWSPGTGAYRYSNQPQHF. CDR3 DNA sequence: TGTGCCTGGAGCCCCGGGACAGGGGCCTACCGATATAGCAATCAGCCCCAGCATTTT. Full variable domain (missing parts from reference TRBV30 and TRBJ1-5): SQTIHQWPATLVQPVGSPLSLECTVEGTSNPNLYWYRQAAGRGLQLLFYSVGIGQISSEVPQNLSASRPQDRQFILSSKKLLLSDSGFYLCAWSPGTGAYRYSNQPQHFGDGTRLSIL.